This record covers a single TCR beta chain. This record comes from a study of T-cell memory formation after mild COVID-19. Each CDR3 protein gets one entry after TCRdb re-called the 5' RACE reads with MiXCR. The sample includes 450,000 or so distinct CDR3 sequences, around 27% of them seen just once. The germline V and J ends were trimmed by 5 bases and 0 bases, with 14 bases remaining between them. Germline V gene lookup returns CDR1 DFQATT and CDR2 SNEGSKA (reference sequence). This CDR3 has 14 amino acids. This chain uses TRBV20-1 with TRBJ2-7; possible D gene TRBD2, 6 bases. The source material was PBMCs or a T cell subset sorted from them (not recorded which). This sequence originates from an adult woman who had mild COVID-19 (a few samples of this study predate the infection). Cell type and time point are not known. CDR3 bases: TGCAGTGCTGGACCTGGGACTTCCTCCTACGAGCAGTACTTC. It codes for CSAGPGTSSYEQYF.